The sequence of this T cell receptor (beta chain) was determined in a study of OX40 agonist ivuxolimab in advanced cancers. Sequenced by immunoSEQ multiplex PCR; TCRdb stores in-frame clones only, minus some. The sample holds 37,000 or so clones, less than 90% seen once. The source was CD4+ or CD8+ T cells sorted from blood, collected in a trial of the OX40 agonist ivuxolimab. The TCR sequence derives from an adult with an advanced solid tumor such as melanoma, head and neck, liver or kidney cancer.

CDR3 DNA: TGTGCCAGTAGTATAACTAGCGGGGTGGCAGATACGCAGTATTTT. It codes for CASSITSGVADTQYF. The chain combines TRBV19 with TRBJ2-3, with 10 bases that match TRBD2. This CDR3 is 15 amino acids long. With V trimmed by 2 bases and J by 4 bases, 3 bases remained unmatched. Germline CDR1 and CDR2: LNHDA and SQIVND (reference sequence).